The next 9 T cell receptor beta chains were all read from a single sample in a study of shared T cell receptors in the human thymus. This table comes from immunoSEQ multiplex PCR, and its TCRdb copy is limited to in-frame clones, with some not included. In the table there are approximately 760,000 clones, roughly 88% of which are singletons. The same sample was also studied in work on human thymus T cells.

Input material: thymocytes. These receptors all come from a girl under three years old with a congenital heart defect.

The V and J genes are TRBV27 and TRBJ2-5, with D hard to call. Germline lookup yields CDR1 MNHEY and CDR2 SMNVEV (reference sequence). The CDR3 spans 15 residues. V was shortened by 3 bases and J by 1 base, with 12 bases between the two germline ends. The CDR3 nucleotides read TGTGCCAGCAGTTTGGGCTCGTCCGGCCAAGAGACCCAGTACTTC. Its translation is CASSLGSSGQETQYF.

This clone was observed once. The rearrangement links TRBV7-2 to TRBJ2-1; D gene uncertain. The germline V gene has CDR1 SGHTA and CDR2 FQGNSA. Trimming removed 5 bases at V and 5 bases at J, with 4 bases between. The CDR3 loop spans 11 amino acids. CDR3 DNA: TGTGCCAGCAGCATAAACAATGAGCAGTTCTTC. Translation gives CASSINNEQFF.

This chain connects TRBV6-6 to TRBJ2-2; maybe TRBD2 (6 bases). The CDR3 extends over 13 amino acids. V was shortened by 5 bases and J by 6 bases, with 10 bases between the two germline ends. Germline V gene lookup returns CDR1 MNHNY and CDR2 SVGAGI (reference sequence). The CDR3 DNA reads TGTGCCAGCAGTGATTCTAGCGCCGGGGAGCTGTTTTTT. It specifies CASSDSSAGELFF.

The chain links TRBV11-2 to TRBJ1-4; possible D gene TRBD1, 6 bases. Trimming removed 4 bases from V and 5 bases from J, with 14 bases in between. Per the germline V gene, CDR1 is SGHAT and CDR2 is FQNNGV. This CDR3 has 15 amino acids. CDR3 sequence: CASSSHRDVNEKLFF. The CDR3 DNA follows: TGTGCCAGCAGCTCCCACAGGGATGTGAATGAAAAACTGTTTTTT.

V gene TRBV10-2 combines with J gene TRBJ2-4, with D perhaps matching TRBD1 (6 bases). The V end lost 8 bases, the J end lost 4 bases, and 9 bases lay between the germline ends. CDR1 is WSHSY, CDR2 SAAADI, per germline. The CDR3 loop spans 12 amino acids. CDR3 amino acids: CASQTGKNIQYF. The CDR3 DNA is TGCGCCAGCCAGACAGGAAAAAACATTCAGTACTTC.

This sequence joins TRBV7-8 and TRBJ2-7; D call uncertain. CDR3 length: 13 amino acids. Germline-derived CDR1 and CDR2 are SGHVS and FQNEAQ. With 0 bases removed from V and 6 bases from J, the gap between germline ends came to 9 bases. The CDR3 bases are TGTGCCAGCAGCTTAGCCCGGTTCCGCGAGCAGTACTTC. As protein: CASSLARFREQYF.

This clone came up once. This rearrangement joins TRBV7-9 to TRBJ1-6; a possible D gene is TRBD1 (6 bases). This CDR3 has 14 residues. Between the trimmed V and J ends, which lost 7 bases and 8 bases, there was a span of 15 bases. Per the germline V gene, CDR1 is SEHNR and CDR2 is FQNEAQ (reference sequence). The CDR3 nucleotides read TGTGCCAGCACCCTAGGACAGACCCATTCACCCCTCCACTTT. Its translation: CASTLGQTHSPLHF.

The chain joins TRBV5-1 to TRBJ1-2; perhaps TRBD1 as D (5 bases). The length of the CDR3 is 14 residues. Trimming stripped 0 bases from V and 7 bases from J, with 13 bases between. Per the germline V gene, CDR1 is SGHRS and CDR2 is YFSETQ. CDR3 sequence reads: CASSLGAGFGGYTF. Here the CDR3 DNA reads TGCGCCAGCAGCTTGGGTGCAGGGTTCGGTGGCTACACCTTC.

The chain is built from TRBV12-5 and TRBJ1-2; 10 nucleotides match TRBD1. The germline CDR1 and CDR2 sequences are LGHNT and FRNRAP. This CDR3 is 19 amino acids long. The junction had 14 bases not matched to a gene; V was cut back by 4 bases and J by 0 bases. CDR3 sequence: CASGYYPGTGVTANYGYTF. CDR3 nucleotide sequence: TGTGCTAGTGGTTATTACCCCGGGACAGGGGTTACAGCTAACTATGGCTACACCTTC.